These 25 T cell receptor beta chains were all obtained from the same sample, sequenced in a study of T-cell reconstitution after alpha-beta-depleted transplantation in children. For TCRbeta, the library was prepared with unique molecular identifiers. TCRdb re-called the PCR reads through MiXCR, storing one row per CDR3 protein. The sample has about half a million distinct CDR3 sequences, around 12% seen once. This sample comprised PBMCs from the stem cell graft donor, obtained from the stem cell graft. These receptors were taken from a human donor who donated a stem cell graft to a child with combined immunodeficiency.

The chain links TRBV29-1 to TRBJ2-3; TRBD2 is a possible D gene (5 bases). The CDR3 has 13 amino acids. Germline loops: CDR1 SQVTM, CDR2 ANQGSEA. With 6 bases removed from V and 0 bases from J, the gap between germline ends came to 10 bases. CDR3 region: CSVGAGSTDTQYF. The CDR3 coding sequence is TGCAGCGTAGGCGCGGGTAGCACAGATACGCAGTATTTT.

The chain employs TRBV7-3 and TRBJ2-3; 11 bases align to TRBD2. With 5 bases clipped from V and 6 bases from J, the junction kept 7 bases outside the gene matches. Germline CDR1 is SGHTA and CDR2 is FQGTGA. The CDR3 covers 15 residues. For the CDR3, the DNA is TGTGCCAGCAGCCCGAGACTAGCGGGAATGGATACGCAGTATTTT. As protein: CASSPRLAGMDTQYF.

This clonotype has more than one count but fewer than ten. The chain joins TRBV7-2 to TRBJ2-7; no reliable D call. CDR1 is SGHTA, CDR2 FQGNSA, per germline. There are 12 residues in the CDR3. V lost 2 bases to trimming and J lost 7 bases, with 9 bases between them. The DNA for the CDR3 is TGTGCCAGCAGCTTATCCAGCCGTGAGCAGTACTTC. It yields the protein CASSLSSREQYF.

This clonotype appeared many times. The V call is TRBV12-3 or TRBV12-4, the J call TRBJ2-7; TRBD2 matches 9 bases. The CDR3 has 15 amino acids. Trimming at V came to 5 bases and at J to 1 base, leaving 6 bases not matched to a gene. This chain's CDR3 is CASSPSGATSYEQYF. The CDR3 DNA reads TGTGCCAGCAGTCCTAGCGGGGCCACATCCTACGAGCAGTACTTC.

This clonotype was counted ten times or more. The chain joins TRBV5-5 to TRBJ2-7; a possible D gene is TRBD1 (6 bases). Germline loops: CDR1 SGHKS, CDR2 YYEKEE (reference sequence). The germline V and J ends were trimmed by 2 bases and 4 bases, with 16 bases remaining between them. This CDR3 has 15 amino acids. CDR3 region: CASSFQGLRGYEQYF. Here the CDR3 DNA reads TGTGCCAGCAGCTTCCAGGGGCTCAGAGGGTACGAGCAGTACTTC.

This clonotype was detected many times. CDR3: CSLTAQETQYF. DNA for the CDR3: TGCAGTCTGACAGCGCAAGAGACCCAGTACTTC. The chain uses TRBV20-1 and TRBJ2-5, with D maybe TRBD1 (5 bases). V lost 8 bases and J 2 bases, leaving 9 bases between the germline ends. The CDR3 totals 11 residues. Germline-derived CDR1 and CDR2 are DFQATT and SNEGSKA (reference sequence).

This clonotype has at least ten counts. Here the CDR3 DNA reads TGTGCCAGCAGTTTGGAGGGGACAGGGAACACTGAAGCTTTCTTT. As protein: CASSLEGTGNTEAFF. The chain carries TRBV12-3 or TRBV12-4 and TRBJ1-1; 8 bases are shared with TRBD1. The CDR3 is made up of 15 amino acids. The trim removed 3 bases at V and 1 base at J, leaving 4 bases unmatched.

This clonotype was recorded many times. The chain combines TRBV12-3 or TRBV12-4 with TRBJ1-5; D ambiguous. V was trimmed by 2 bases and J by 2 bases, leaving 10 bases between them. The CDR3 sequence is 15 residues long. CDR3 sequence: CASSLRIGGNQPQHF. Here the CDR3 DNA reads TGTGCCAGCAGTTTACGCATTGGGGGCAATCAGCCCCAGCATTTT.

This clonotype was seen once. The chain is built from TRBV11-1 and TRBJ2-7, with 9 bases fitting TRBD1. The length of the CDR3 is 14 residues. Trimming took 5 bases from V and 2 from J; bases not matched to a gene: 4. Per germline, CDR1 SGHAT and CDR2 FQDESV (reference sequence). The CDR3 coding sequence is TGTGCCAGCAGCCACAGGGGGCAGGCCTACGAGCAGTACTTC. Its protein is CASSHRGQAYEQYF.

This clonotype was counted only a few times. This rearrangement joins TRBV7-3 to TRBJ1-3; D is unclear. Trimming pared 4 bases from V and 0 bases from J, leaving 7 bases between. The length of the CDR3 is 14 residues. The germline V gene encodes CDR1 SGHTA and CDR2 FQGTGA. CDR3 amino acids: CASSSGASGNTIYF. The CDR3 nucleotides are TGTGCCAGCAGCTCTGGTGCCTCTGGAAACACCATATATTTT.

This clonotype was detected only a few times. The chain links TRBV6-5 to TRBJ2-2, with 8 bases matching TRBD2. Losses at the gene ends were 0 bases for V and 7 bases for J; bases not matched to a gene: 13. The germline gives CDR1 MNHEY, CDR2 SVGAGI. The CDR3 covers 18 residues. CDR3 coding DNA: TGTGCCAGCAGTTACTCGACGGGAGGGGGGCCAATGGGCGGGGAGCTGTTTTTT. It yields the protein CASSYSTGGGPMGGELFF.

This clonotype was observed a few times. The chain has TRBV24-1 and TRBJ2-2; no reliable D call. The germline V gene encodes CDR1 KGHDR and CDR2 SFDVKD. V was shortened by 3 bases and J by 6 bases, with 10 bases between the two germline ends. CDR3 size: 14 residues. The CDR3 DNA reads as TGTGCCACCAGTGATGCGACGGTCCCCGGGGAGCTGTTTTTT. It encodes CATSDATVPGELFF.

This clonotype has just a few counts. The chain employs TRBV20-1 and TRBJ2-6, with TRBD1 identical over 7 bases. V gave up 6 bases and J gave up 1 base; unmatched junction bases: 6. The CDR3 sequence is 15 residues long. Germline V gene lookup returns CDR1 DFQATT and CDR2 SNEGSKA (reference sequence). CDR3 sequence reads: CSATDRVSGANVLTF. The CDR3 nucleotides are TGCAGTGCAACAGACAGGGTATCTGGGGCCAACGTCCTGACTTTC.

The gene calls are TRBV18 and TRBJ2-7; 13 bases line up with TRBD2. Germline-derived CDR1 and CDR2 are KGHSH and LQKENI. The V gene end was trimmed by 2 bases and the J gene end by 3 bases; junction bases not matched to a gene: 4. The CDR3 has 16 amino acids. CDR3 loop: CASSPYGTSGDYEQYF. As DNA, the CDR3 is TGTGCCAGCTCACCATACGGGACTAGCGGGGACTACGAGCAGTACTTC.

The sample holds a few counts of this clonotype. The chain is built from TRBV29-1 and TRBJ2-4, with 9 bases identical to TRBD1. Germline V lookup: CDR1 SQVTM, CDR2 ANQGSEA. The junction had 5 bases not matched to a gene; V was cut back by 6 bases and J by 8 bases. The CDR3 consists of 12 residues. Written as DNA, the CDR3 is TGCAGCGTGTGGACAGGGGAGTACATTCAGTACTTC. As protein: CSVWTGEYIQYF.

In its sample, this clonotype was seen a few times. V is TRBV7-6 and J is TRBJ1-5, with 8 bases lining up with TRBD1. CDR3 size: 15 residues. In germline, CDR1 is SGHVS, CDR2 FNYEAQ. V gave up 3 bases and J gave up 4 bases; unmatched junction bases: 5. The CDR3 sequence: CASSFGTGPNQPQHF. CDR3 DNA: TGTGCCAGCAGCTTCGGGACAGGACCAAATCAGCCCCAGCATTTT.

V usage is TRBV19 and J usage is TRBJ2-1, with D maybe TRBD2 (5 bases). Germline lookup yields CDR1 LNHDA and CDR2 SQIVND (reference sequence). Trimming stripped 6 bases from V and 10 bases from J, with 10 bases between. The CDR3 covers 11 residues. The CDR3 here is CASSRGEEQFF. DNA of the CDR3: TGTGCCAGTAGCCGGGGTGAGGAGCAGTTCTTC. Combining the CDR3 with reference TRBV19 and TRBJ2-1 gives the whole variable domain DGGITQSPKYLFRKEGQNVTLSCEQNLNHDAMYWYRQDPGQGLRLIYYSQIVNDFQKGDIAEGYSVSREKKESFPLTVTSAQKNPTAFYLCASSRGEEQFFGPGTRLTVL.

There are many counts of this clonotype. The chain carries TRBV7-9 and TRBJ2-2; 7 nucleotides match TRBD1. J lost 0 bases, V lost 5 bases, and 6 bases had no gene match. This CDR3 comprises 16 residues. Per germline, CDR1 SEHNR and CDR2 FQNEAQ (reference sequence). CDR3 nucleotides: TGTGCCAGCAGCACTGGACAGGAGGCGAACACCGGGGAGCTGTTTTTT. This sequence encodes CASSTGQEANTGELFF. Based on the CDR3 plus reference TRBV7-9 and TRBJ2-2, the full variable domain is DTGVSQNPRHKITKRGQNVTFRCDPISEHNRLYWYRQTLGQGPEFLTYFQNEAQLEKSRLLSDRFSAERPKGSFSTLEIQRTEQGDSAMYLCASSTGQEANTGELFFGEGSRLTVL.

The genes are TRBV7-2 and TRBJ2-7, with D perhaps matching TRBD2 (7 bases). The germline V gene encodes CDR1 SGHTA and CDR2 FQGNSA. V lost 4 bases to trimming and J lost 7 bases, with 20 bases between them. The CDR3 extends over 15 amino acids. In DNA, the CDR3 is TGTGCCAGCAGCTCGAGTTGGAGGGGGGGTGTGGAGCAGTACTTC. Encoded protein: CASSSSWRGGVEQYF.

The gene calls are TRBV10-3 and TRBJ2-1, with D perhaps matching TRBD1 or TRBD2 (5 bases each). The CDR3 consists of 16 residues. The germline V and J ends were trimmed by 6 bases and 2 bases, with 17 bases remaining between them. Germline assignment: CDR1 ENHRY and CDR2 SYGVKD. The CDR3 DNA reads as TGTGCCATCAGCCCAAGAAGGGACCCGCCCTACAATGAGCAGTTCTTC. This gives the protein CAISPRRDPPYNEQFF.

The sample holds a few counts of this clonotype. The rearrangement joins TRBV7-6 to TRBJ2-2; 8 bases agree with TRBD1. V was clipped by 9 bases and J by 3 bases; unmatched bases: 9. This CDR3 spans 15 amino acids. From germline, CDR1 is SGHVS and CDR2 FNYEAQ. CDR3: CASSGQTGDTGELFF. The CDR3 DNA reads TGTGCCAGTAGCGGACAGACAGGGGACACCGGGGAGCTGTTTTTT.

This clonotype was counted once. CDR3 coding DNA: TGTGCCAGCAGTTACTCGAGACAGGGATCTTATAATTCACCCCTCCACTTT. Translation gives CASSYSRQGSYNSPLHF. The chain combines TRBV6-5 with TRBJ1-6, with 7 positions matching TRBD1. This CDR3 spans 17 amino acids. Germline lookup yields CDR1 MNHEY and CDR2 SVGAGI. J was trimmed by 4 bases and V by 0 bases; bases with no gene match: 6.

This clonotype was observed many times. The chain joins TRBV5-1 to TRBJ2-3, with 7 bases lining up with TRBD1. The CDR3 has 14 amino acids. Germline CDR1 is SGHRS and CDR2 is YFSETQ. The V segment lost 4 bases and the J segment 1 base; nucleotides outside the gene matches: 3. CDR3 bases: TGCGCCAGCAGCCAACAGGGGCGCACAGATACGCAGTATTTT. It encodes CASSQQGRTDTQYF.

This clonotype was observed a handful of times. CDR3 nucleotide sequence: TGTGCCAGCAGCCCCCGACAGAATAGCAATCAGCCCCAGCATTTT. Its protein is CASSPRQNSNQPQHF. The V gene is TRBV5-5, the J gene TRBJ1-5; maybe TRBD1 (5 bases). This CDR3 comprises 15 residues. Trimming took 4 bases from V and 0 from J, leaving 11 bases between them. The V gene's germline CDR1 is SGHKS and CDR2 YYEKEE (reference sequence).

This clonotype came up a few times. The DNA of the CDR3 is TGCAGTGCTACAACAATTGGACGGCCTGAAGCTTTCTTT. Its translation is CSATTIGRPEAFF. The chain employs TRBV20-1 and TRBJ1-1; D is ambiguous. The CDR3 extends over 13 amino acids. Germline CDR1 reads DFQATT; CDR2 reads SNEGSKA (reference sequence). V was cut by 4 bases and J by 6 bases, with 15 bases left in between.